This T cell receptor beta chain was recorded in a study of Graves' ophthalmopathy and Graves' hyperthyroidism. The PBMCs were taken from approximately 9 ml of fresh peripheral blood. CDR3 regions of TCR beta were amplified from RNA transcripts. HTBI primers were employed in first-round RT-PCR, then a second-round multiplex PCR followed. TCRdb re-derived calls from the multiplex PCR reads in MiXCR, one entry per CDR3 protein. The profile shows roughly 170,000 distinct CDR3 sequences, approximately 40% of them singletons. Many counts were recorded for this clonotype. CDR3 length: 12 amino acids. The V gene's germline CDR1 is SGHTA and CDR2 FQGTGA. V shed 5 bases and J shed 2 bases, with 3 bases lying between them.

This TCR was recovered from a man aged 25-45 years with Graves' ophthalmopathy. The sequencing input was peripheral blood. The chain couples TRBV7-3 to TRBJ2-2; D uncertain. Here the CDR3 DNA reads TGTGCCAGCAGCACTAACACCGGGGAGCTGTTTTTT. Its protein product is CASSTNTGELFF.